Listed below are T cell receptor beta chains from one sample, sequenced in a study of graft-versus-host responses after intestinal transplantation. Data came from immunoSEQ multiplex PCR; TCRdb stores just in-frame clones and leaves some out. The table has roughly 51,000 clones, more than 70% seen once. Their antigens remain unidentified. The source was unstimulated CD4+ T cells sorted from spleen or lymph node cells, collected before transplant. The receptors stem from a human donor who was the organ donor for an intestinal transplant. The CDR3 runs from the conserved cysteine through the conserved F or W. Each record gives: V gene, D gene, J gene, clone size, CDR3 protein, CDR3 DNA. A D gene is named only where the DNA matches it firmly. A clone size is listed for some rows: how often the clone was seen (once, few, many), or a class if it is expanded.

V: TRBV15; D: .; J: TRBJ1-5; size: .; CDR3: CATSNPRDSNQPQHF; DNA: TGTGCCACCAGCAACCCACGGGATAGCAATCAGCCCCAGCATTTT
V: TRBV12-5; D: .; J: TRBJ2-3; size: .; CDR3: CASGSRREGGFF; DNA: TGTGCTAGTGGTTCTCGACGCGAGGGTGGCTTTTTT
V: TRBV28; D: .; J: TRBJ1-1; size: .; CDR3: CASIPRGGNTEAFF; DNA: TGTGCCAGCATTCCCCGGGGAGGGAACACTGAAGCTTTCTTT
V: TRBV6-4; D: .; J: TRBJ1-1; size: .; CDR3: CASSLQVNTEAFF; DNA: TGTGCCAGCAGCCTTCAGGTGAACACTGAAGCTTTCTTT
V: TRBV19; D: TRBD1; J: TRBJ2-5; size: .; CDR3: CASSVTGGSETQYF; DNA: TGTGCCAGTAGTGTAACAGGGGGATCGGAGACCCAGTACTTC
V: TRBV28; D: TRBD1; J: TRBJ2-3; size: .; CDR3: CASSLVWTGYSTDTQYF; DNA: TGTGCCAGCAGTCTGGTATGGACAGGCTATAGCACAGATACGCAGTATTTT
V: TRBV5-6; D: TRBD2; J: TRBJ2-5; size: .; CDR3: CASSLGTSGGQETQYF; DNA: TGTGCCAGCAGCCTCGGGACTAGCGGCGGCCAAGAGACCCAGTACTTC
V: TRBV30; D: TRBD1; J: TRBJ1-1; size: .; CDR3: CAWSPDRVNTEAFF; DNA: TGTGCCTGGAGCCCAGACAGGGTGAACACTGAAGCTTTCTTT
V: TRBV27; D: TRBD2; J: TRBJ2-3; size: once; CDR3: CASSLAAGTQYF; DNA: TGTGCCAGCAGTTTAGCAGCGGGAACGCAGTATTTT
V: TRBV9; D: TRBD1; J: TRBJ2-7; size: .; CDR3: CASSGEQGYEQYF; DNA: TGTGCCAGCAGCGGGGAACAGGGGTACGAGCAGTACTTC
V: TRBV2; D: .; J: TRBJ1-2; size: .; CDR3: CASSEGAGYTF; DNA: TGTGCCAGCAGTGAAGGCGCCGGCTACACCTTC
V: TRBV18; D: TRBD1; J: TRBJ2-7; size: .; CDR3: CASSPRGLGEQYF; DNA: TGTGCCAGCTCACCCAGGGGGCTGGGCGAGCAGTACTTC
V: TRBV5-8; D: .; J: TRBJ2-2; size: once; CDR3: CASSLGVNQNTGELFF; DNA: TGTGCCAGCAGCTTGGGAGTAAACCAGAACACCGGGGAGCTGTTTTTT
V: TRBV7-8; D: TRBD1; J: TRBJ1-5; size: once; CDR3: CASSLVPGTVNQPQHF; DNA: TGTGCCAGCAGCTTAGTCCCCGGGACAGTCAATCAGCCCCAGCATTTT
V: TRBV5-1; D: TRBD1; J: TRBJ2-7; size: .; CDR3: CASSLDRGEQYF; DNA: TGCGCCAGCAGCTTGGACAGGGGCGAGCAGTACTTC
V: TRBV5-1; D: .; J: TRBJ2-5; size: .; CDR3: CASSSQETQYF; DNA: TGCGCCAGCAGCTCTCAAGAGACCCAGTACTTC
V: TRBV19; D: TRBD1; J: TRBJ2-7; size: .; CDR3: CASSIGQGNILDEQYF; DNA: TGTGCCAGTAGTATTGGACAGGGTAATATCCTGGACGAGCAGTACTTC
V: TRBV11-2; D: .; J: TRBJ2-7; size: .; CDR3: CASSPRTNTYEQYF; DNA: TGTGCCAGCAGTCCGAGGACAAACACCTACGAGCAGTACTTC
V: TRBV7-2; D: TRBD1; J: TRBJ2-3; size: .; CDR3: CASRTQGATVTDTQYF; DNA: TGTGCCAGCAGGACACAGGGGGCGACGGTCACAGATACGCAGTATTTT
V: TRBV5-5; D: .; J: TRBJ2-5; size: .; CDR3: CASSVEGTQETQYF; DNA: TGTGCCAGCAGCGTCGAGGGAACCCAAGAGACCCAGTACTTC
V: TRBV25-1; D: .; J: TRBJ2-5; size: .; CDR3: CAPLDGSETQYF; DNA: TGTGCCCCTTTAGACGGGAGCGAGACCCAGTACTTC
V: TRBV6-5; D: .; J: TRBJ2-3; size: .; CDR3: CASSSRTGTDTQYF; DNA: TGTGCCAGCAGTTCTAGGACAGGCACAGATACGCAGTATTTT
V: TRBV5-1; D: .; J: TRBJ2-2; size: .; CDR3: CASTESVNTGELFF; DNA: TGCGCCAGCACTGAAAGCGTCAACACCGGGGAGCTGTTTTTT
V: TRBV15; D: TRBD2; J: TRBJ2-3; size: .; CDR3: CACRPAGDPDTQYF; DNA: TGTGCCTGCAGACCAGCGGGAGACCCAGATACGCAGTATTTT
V: TRBV7-2; D: .; J: TRBJ1-5; size: .; CDR3: CASSLEGRANQPQHF; DNA: TGTGCCAGCAGCTTAGAGGGCAGGGCCAATCAGCCCCAGCATTTT
V: TRBV9; D: TRBD1; J: TRBJ1-4; size: .; CDR3: CASSADPLTGAATNEKLFF; DNA: TGTGCCAGCAGCGCCGACCCCTTGACAGGGGCTGCAACTAATGAAAAACTGTTTTTT
V: TRBV28; D: TRBD1; J: TRBJ2-3; size: .; CDR3: CASSRDRGLGGTDTQYF; DNA: TGTGCCAGCAGCCGGGACAGGGGGCTAGGAGGCACAGATACGCAGTATTTT
V: TRBV6-5; D: .; J: TRBJ2-7; size: few; CDR3: CASSYTEGLAYEQYF; DNA: TGTGCCAGCAGTTACACGGAAGGACTTGCCTACGAGCAGTACTTC
V: TRBV5-4; D: TRBD1; J: TRBJ2-7; size: .; CDR3: CASSSWTGGIGEQYF; DNA: TGTGCCAGCAGCTCATGGACAGGGGGTATAGGCGAGCAGTACTTC
V: TRBV30; D: .; J: TRBJ1-5; size: .; CDR3: CAWSDGGAPNQPQHF; DNA: TGTGCCTGGAGTGATGGAGGGGCTCCCAATCAGCCCCAGCATTTT
V: TRBV21-1; D: .; J: TRBJ1-5; size: .; CDR3: CAKGRDSNQPQHF; DNA: TGTGCCAAAGGGAGGGACAGCAATCAGCCCCAGCATTTT
V: TRBV6-1; D: .; J: TRBJ2-7; size: few; CDR3: CASSDPKRTYEQYF; DNA: TGTGCCAGCAGTGACCCGAAGCGGACCTACGAGCAGTACTTC
V: TRBV6-5; D: TRBD2; J: TRBJ2-1; size: .; CDR3: CASSYEGSGLNEQFF; DNA: TGTGCCAGCAGTTATGAGGGTAGCGGGTTGAATGAGCAGTTCTTC
V: TRBV28; D: .; J: TRBJ2-1; size: .; CDR3: CASRPTAGLYEQFF; DNA: TGTGCCAGCAGACCCACCGCAGGGTTGTATGAGCAGTTCTTC
V: TRBV7-9; D: .; J: TRBJ1-2; size: .; CDR3: CASSLEGPQGRGYTF; DNA: TGTGCCAGCAGCTTAGAGGGCCCTCAGGGTAGAGGCTACACCTTC
V: TRBV11-2; D: TRBD1; J: TRBJ2-5; size: .; CDR3: CASSLQPGGAWETQYF; DNA: TGTGCCAGCAGCCTTCAACCAGGGGGCGCGTGGGAGACCCAGTACTTC
V: TRBV11-2; D: .; J: TRBJ1-2; size: .; CDR3: CASSLDRSGGYTF; DNA: TGTGCCAGCAGCTTAGACAGGTCAGGTGGCTACACCTTC
V: TRBV19; D: TRBD1; J: TRBJ1-5; size: .; CDR3: CASSHRDRVNQPQHF; DNA: TGTGCCAGTAGTCACCGGGACAGGGTTAATCAGCCCCAGCATTTT
V: TRBV28; D: TRBD1; J: TRBJ1-5; size: .; CDR3: CASSSGQGNQPQHF; DNA: TGTGCCAGCAGTTCCGGACAGGGCAATCAGCCCCAGCATTTT
V: TRBV5-6; D: TRBD1; J: TRBJ1-5; size: once; CDR3: CASSHRQGRNQPQHF; DNA: TGTGCCAGCAGCCACCGACAGGGGCGGAATCAGCCCCAGCATTTT
V: TRBV7-2; D: TRBD2; J: TRBJ2-5; size: .; CDR3: CASSLAGAMETQYF; DNA: TGTGCCAGCAGTCTAGCGGGAGCGATGGAGACCCAGTACTTC
V: TRBV19; D: TRBD2; J: TRBJ2-2; size: .; CDR3: CASSMSSGRGGSTGELFF; DNA: TGTGCCAGTAGTATGTCTAGCGGGAGAGGGGGGAGCACCGGGGAGCTGTTTTTT
V: TRBV9; D: .; J: TRBJ2-1; size: .; CDR3: CASSVAVVNNEQFF; DNA: TGTGCCAGCAGCGTAGCAGTTGTTAACAATGAGCAGTTCTTC
V: TRBV6-5; D: .; J: TRBJ2-7; size: few; CDR3: CASSRDRSRTYEQYF; DNA: TGTGCCAGCAGCCGAGACAGGTCCCGAACCTACGAGCAGTACTTC
V: TRBV28; D: .; J: TRBJ1-4; size: .; CDR3: CASSLPNEKLFF; DNA: TGTGCCAGCAGCTTACCGAATGAAAAACTGTTTTTT
V: TRBV5-1; D: .; J: TRBJ2-1; size: .; CDR3: CASSSPGLHTYNEQFF; DNA: TGCGCCAGCAGCTCGCCGGGACTCCATACCTACAATGAGCAGTTCTTC
V: TRBV11-2; D: .; J: TRBJ1-2; size: .; CDR3: CASSRFWGDRSGYTF; DNA: TGTGCCAGCAGCCGCTTCTGGGGGGATCGGAGCGGCTACACCTTC
V: TRBV9; D: TRBD2; J: TRBJ2-3; size: once; CDR3: CASSATSGRGTQYF; DNA: TGTGCCAGCAGCGCGACTAGCGGGAGGGGGACGCAGTATTTT
V: TRBV11-2; D: .; J: TRBJ2-1; size: .; CDR3: CASGVGPFDEQFF; DNA: TGTGCCAGCGGAGTGGGTCCTTTCGATGAGCAGTTCTTC
V: TRBV28; D: .; J: TRBJ2-5; size: .; CDR3: CASSQRTGRETQYF; DNA: TGTGCCAGCAGCCAAAGAACAGGGAGAGAGACCCAGTACTTC
V: TRBV9; D: .; J: TRBJ2-7; size: .; CDR3: CASSVDEAPEIQGPFEQYF; DNA: TGTGCCAGCAGCGTAGACGAGGCCCCCGAGATCCAGGGCCCTTTCGAGCAGTACTTC
V: TRBV7-9; D: TRBD1; J: TRBJ2-1; size: .; CDR3: CASSPGQGQFF; DNA: TGTGCCAGCAGCCCCGGACAGGGGCAGTTCTTC
V: TRBV11-2; D: .; J: TRBJ2-3; size: .; CDR3: CASSPLGTGTGTDTQYF; DNA: TGTGCCAGCAGCCCCCTGGGCACGGGAACCGGCACAGATACGCAGTATTTT
V: TRBV15; D: TRBD1; J: TRBJ1-1; size: .; CDR3: CATSRRTGAPFF; DNA: TGTGCCACCAGCAGAAGGACAGGGGCCCCTTTCTTT
V: TRBV18; D: TRBD1; J: TRBJ2-7; size: .; CDR3: CASSPSVDRRFYEQYF; DNA: TGTGCCAGCTCACCCTCGGTGGACAGGAGATTTTACGAGCAGTACTTC
V: TRBV6-5; D: .; J: TRBJ1-1; size: .; CDR3: CASSYSGRGNTEAFF; DNA: TGTGCCAGCAGTTACTCGGGTCGCGGGAACACTGAAGCTTTCTTT
V: TRBV5-1; D: TRBD1; J: TRBJ1-1; size: .; CDR3: CASSLAGGTGDTAFF; DNA: TGCGCCAGCAGCTTGGCGGGAGGGACAGGGGATACGGCTTTCTTT
V: TRBV5-4; D: TRBD1; J: TRBJ1-1; size: .; CDR3: CASSSNRGENTEAFF; DNA: TGTGCCAGCAGCTCGAACAGGGGCGAGAACACTGAAGCTTTCTTT